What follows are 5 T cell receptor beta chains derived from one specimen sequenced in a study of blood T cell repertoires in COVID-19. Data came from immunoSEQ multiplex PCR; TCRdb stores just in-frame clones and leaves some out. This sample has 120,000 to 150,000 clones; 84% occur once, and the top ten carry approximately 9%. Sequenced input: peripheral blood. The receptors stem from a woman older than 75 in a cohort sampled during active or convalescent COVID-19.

In nucleotides, the CDR3 is TGTGCCAGTAGTCCCCAGGGGGTATCACCCCTCCACTTT. Translated, it gives CASSPQGVSPLHF. The chain has TRBV19 and TRBJ1-6, with 7 bases aligning to TRBD1. Trimming at V came to 5 bases and at J to 10 bases, leaving 5 bases not matched to a gene. Germline V gene sequence: CDR1 LNHDA, CDR2 SQIVND (reference sequence). The CDR3 runs to 13 residues.

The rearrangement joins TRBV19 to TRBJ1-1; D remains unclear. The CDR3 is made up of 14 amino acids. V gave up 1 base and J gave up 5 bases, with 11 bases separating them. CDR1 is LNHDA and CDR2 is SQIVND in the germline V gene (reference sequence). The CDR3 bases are TGTGCCAGTAGTATAGTCCTGAAGAGGACTGAAGCTTTCTTT. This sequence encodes CASSIVLKRTEAFF.

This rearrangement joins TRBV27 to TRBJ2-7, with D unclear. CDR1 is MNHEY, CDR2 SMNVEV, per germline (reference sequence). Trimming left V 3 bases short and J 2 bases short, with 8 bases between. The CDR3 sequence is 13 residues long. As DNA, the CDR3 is TGTGCCAGCAGTTTTGGGCCGACCTACGAGCAGTACTTC. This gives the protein CASSFGPTYEQYF.

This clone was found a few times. In DNA, the CDR3 is TGTGCCACCAGTGGTGCGGACAGGGGAAAGGGGAGTGAAAAACTGTTTTTT. Protein: CATSGADRGKGSEKLFF. This sequence joins TRBV24-1 and TRBJ1-4; 9 nucleotides align to TRBD1. The CDR3 runs to 17 residues. Germline V lookup: CDR1 KGHDR, CDR2 SFDVKD. With V trimmed by 5 bases and J by 7 bases, 13 bases remained unmatched.

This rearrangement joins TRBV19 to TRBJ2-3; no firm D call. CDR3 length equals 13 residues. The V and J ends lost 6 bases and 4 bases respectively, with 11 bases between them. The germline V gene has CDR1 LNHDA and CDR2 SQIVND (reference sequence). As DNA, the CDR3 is TGTGCCAGTAGGGCGAACGAGGCAGATACGCAGTATTTT. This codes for CASRANEADTQYF.